This note documents a single TCR beta chain sequence. Its specificity is not known. This sample stems from a study of response to subunit inactivated influenza vaccine. Study-level results: It was suggested by the authors that few new T cells are recruited by each seasonal influenza vaccination.

TCRdb reprocessed the RT-PCR reads with MiXCR, giving one entry per CDR3 protein. There are 750,000 to 850,000 distinct CDR3 sequences in the sample; around 18% occur only once, and around 9.9% lies in the top ten. Trimming shortened V by 6 bases and J by 3 bases, and 15 bases separated the two germline ends. The CDR3 loop spans 15 amino acids. From germline, CDR1 is MNHEY and CDR2 SMNVEV (reference sequence). Sequences were derived from PBMCs from blood, sampled 4 to 6 days after vaccination. The J gene is TRBJ2-1, the V gene TRBV27; D gene unclear. This receptor was obtained from a man aged 50-59 years who received an inactivated influenza vaccine. DNA of the CDR3: TGTGCCAGCAGCCCAGGCACCTGGGACTACAATGAGCAGTTCTTC. The encoded protein is CASSPGTWDYNEQFF.